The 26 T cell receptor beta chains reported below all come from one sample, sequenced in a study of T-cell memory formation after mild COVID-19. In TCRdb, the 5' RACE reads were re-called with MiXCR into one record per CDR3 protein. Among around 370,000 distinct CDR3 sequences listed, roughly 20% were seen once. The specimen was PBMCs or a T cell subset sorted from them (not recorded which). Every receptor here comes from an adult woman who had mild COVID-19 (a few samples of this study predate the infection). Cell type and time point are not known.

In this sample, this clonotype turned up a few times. For the CDR3, the DNA is TGCAGCGTTGAAGTATTTTCGGGCTCCCAGCCGTATTTT. Translated, it gives CSVEVFSGSQPYF. The chain is built from TRBV29-1 and TRBJ2-3; D remains ambiguous. Deletions cut 1 base from V and 14 bases from J, with 19 bases between. Germline values: CDR1 SQVTM, CDR2 ANQGSEA. This CDR3 is 13 amino acids long.

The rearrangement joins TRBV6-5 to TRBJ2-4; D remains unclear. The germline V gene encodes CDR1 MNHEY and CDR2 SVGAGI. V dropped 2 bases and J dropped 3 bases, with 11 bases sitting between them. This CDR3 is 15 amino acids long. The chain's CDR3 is CASSYSPFGKNIQYF. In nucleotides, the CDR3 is TGTGCCAGCAGTTACAGCCCGTTCGGCAAAAACATTCAGTACTTC.

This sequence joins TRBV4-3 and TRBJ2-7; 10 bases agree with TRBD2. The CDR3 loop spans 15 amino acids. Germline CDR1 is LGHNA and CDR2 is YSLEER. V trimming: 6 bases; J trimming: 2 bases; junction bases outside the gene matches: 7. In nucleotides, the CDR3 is TGCGCCAGCAGTTCACTAGCGGGGCAACCCTACGAGCAGTACTTC. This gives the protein CASSSLAGQPYEQYF.

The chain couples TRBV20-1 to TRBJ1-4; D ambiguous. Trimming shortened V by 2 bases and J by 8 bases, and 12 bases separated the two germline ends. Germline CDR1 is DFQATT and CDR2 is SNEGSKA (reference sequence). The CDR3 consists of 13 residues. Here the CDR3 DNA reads TGCAGTGCTAGATGGGTCGCGGAAGAAAAACTGTTTTTT. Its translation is CSARWVAEEKLFF.

The CDR3: CAWSVGTWTYEQYF. The CDR3 nucleotides read TGTGCCTGGAGTGTGGGGACGTGGACCTACGAGCAGTACTTC. This chain links TRBV30 with TRBJ2-7; perhaps D is TRBD1 or TRBD2 (5 bases each). The CDR3 loop spans 14 amino acids. In germline, CDR1 is GTSNPN, CDR2 SVGIG (reference sequence). V was cut by 0 bases and J by 2 bases, with 11 bases left in between.

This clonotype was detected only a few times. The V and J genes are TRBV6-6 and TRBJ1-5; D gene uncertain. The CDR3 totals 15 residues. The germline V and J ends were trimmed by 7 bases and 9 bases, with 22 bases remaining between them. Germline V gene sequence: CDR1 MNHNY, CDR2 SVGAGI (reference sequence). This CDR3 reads CASISGGEGLGPQHF. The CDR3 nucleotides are TGTGCCAGCATCTCTGGCGGGGAGGGCCTGGGGCCCCAGCATTTT.

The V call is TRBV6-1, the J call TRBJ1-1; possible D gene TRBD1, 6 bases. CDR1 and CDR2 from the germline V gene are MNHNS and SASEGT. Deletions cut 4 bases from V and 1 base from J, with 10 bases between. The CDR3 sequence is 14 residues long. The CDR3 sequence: CASSAGTTNTEAFF. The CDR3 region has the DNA TGTGCCAGCAGTGCCGGGACAACGAACACTGAAGCTTTCTTT.

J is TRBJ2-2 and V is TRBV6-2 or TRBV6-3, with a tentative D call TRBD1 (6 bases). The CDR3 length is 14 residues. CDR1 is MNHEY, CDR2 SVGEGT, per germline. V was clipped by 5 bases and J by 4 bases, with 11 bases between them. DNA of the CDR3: TGTGCCAGCAGTGTAACAGGGTCCACCGGGGAGCTGTTTTTT. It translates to CASSVTGSTGELFF.

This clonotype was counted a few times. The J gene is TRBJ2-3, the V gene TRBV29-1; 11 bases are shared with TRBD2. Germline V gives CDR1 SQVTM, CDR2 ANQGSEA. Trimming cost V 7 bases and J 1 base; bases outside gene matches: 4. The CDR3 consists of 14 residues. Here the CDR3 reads CSAIAGGGTDTQYF. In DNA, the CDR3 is TGCAGCGCCATAGCGGGAGGGGGCACAGATACGCAGTATTTT.

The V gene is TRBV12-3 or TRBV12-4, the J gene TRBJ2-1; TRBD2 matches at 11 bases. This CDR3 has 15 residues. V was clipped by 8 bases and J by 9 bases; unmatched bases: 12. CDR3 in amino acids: CASGISGRARGEQFF. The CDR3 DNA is TGTGCCAGCGGGATTAGCGGGAGGGCCAGGGGTGAGCAGTTCTTC.

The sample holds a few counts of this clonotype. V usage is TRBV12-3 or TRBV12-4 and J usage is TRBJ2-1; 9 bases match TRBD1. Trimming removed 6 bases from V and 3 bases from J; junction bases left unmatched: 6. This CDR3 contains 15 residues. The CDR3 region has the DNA TGTGCCAGCAGCCCGACAGGGGGGGTCTACAATGAGCAGTTCTTC. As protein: CASSPTGGVYNEQFF.

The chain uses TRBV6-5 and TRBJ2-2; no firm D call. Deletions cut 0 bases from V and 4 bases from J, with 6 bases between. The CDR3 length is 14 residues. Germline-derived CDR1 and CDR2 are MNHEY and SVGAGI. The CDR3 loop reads CASSYSGPTGELFF. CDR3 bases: TGTGCCAGCAGTTACTCAGGGCCCACCGGGGAGCTGTTTTTT.

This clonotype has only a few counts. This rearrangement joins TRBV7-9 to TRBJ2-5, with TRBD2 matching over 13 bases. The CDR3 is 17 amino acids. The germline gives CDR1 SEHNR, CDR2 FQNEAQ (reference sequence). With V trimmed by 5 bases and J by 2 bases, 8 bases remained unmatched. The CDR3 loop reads CASSPGLAGVPQETQYF. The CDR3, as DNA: TGTGCCAGCAGCCCAGGACTAGCGGGGGTTCCTCAAGAGACCCAGTACTTC. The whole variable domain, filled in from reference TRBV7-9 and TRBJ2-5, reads DTGVSQNPRHKITKRGQNVTFRCDPISEHNRLYWYRQTLGQGPEFLTYFQNEAQLEKSRLLSDRFSAERPKGSFSTLEIQRTEQGDSAMYLCASSPGLAGVPQETQYFGPGTRLLVL.

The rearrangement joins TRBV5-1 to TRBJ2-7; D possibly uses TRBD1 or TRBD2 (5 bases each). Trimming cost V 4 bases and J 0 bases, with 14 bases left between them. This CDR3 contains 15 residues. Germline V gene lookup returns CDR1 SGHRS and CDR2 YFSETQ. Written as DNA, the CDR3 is TGCGCCAGCAGCCAACGGGGCACCAGCTCCTACGAGCAGTACTTC. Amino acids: CASSQRGTSSYEQYF.

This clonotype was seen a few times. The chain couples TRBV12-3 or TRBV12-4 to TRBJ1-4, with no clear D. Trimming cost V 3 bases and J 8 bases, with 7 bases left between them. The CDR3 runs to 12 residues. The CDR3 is CASSFDDEKLFF. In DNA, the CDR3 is TGTGCCAGCAGTTTTGATGACGAAAAACTGTTTTTT.

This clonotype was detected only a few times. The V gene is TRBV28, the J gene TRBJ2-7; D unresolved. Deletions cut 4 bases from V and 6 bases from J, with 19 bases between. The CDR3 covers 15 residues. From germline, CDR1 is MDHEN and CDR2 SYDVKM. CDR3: CASSSPGDAGVEQYF. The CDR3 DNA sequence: TGTGCCAGCAGTTCCCCGGGTGACGCCGGCGTCGAGCAGTACTTC.

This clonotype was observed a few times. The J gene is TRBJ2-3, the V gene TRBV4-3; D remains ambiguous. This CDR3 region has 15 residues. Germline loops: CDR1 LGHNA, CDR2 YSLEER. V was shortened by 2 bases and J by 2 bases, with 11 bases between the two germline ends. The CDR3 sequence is CASSQWTGNTDTQYF. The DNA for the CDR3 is TGCGCCAGCAGCCAATGGACGGGTAACACAGATACGCAGTATTTT.

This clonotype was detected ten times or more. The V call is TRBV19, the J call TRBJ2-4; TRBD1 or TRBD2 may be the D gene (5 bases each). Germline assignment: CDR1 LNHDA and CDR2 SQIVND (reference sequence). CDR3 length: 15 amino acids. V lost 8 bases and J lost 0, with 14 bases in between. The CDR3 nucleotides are TGTGCCAGTTCAATTTCCGGGACAGCCAAAAACATTCAGTACTTC. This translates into CASSISGTAKNIQYF.

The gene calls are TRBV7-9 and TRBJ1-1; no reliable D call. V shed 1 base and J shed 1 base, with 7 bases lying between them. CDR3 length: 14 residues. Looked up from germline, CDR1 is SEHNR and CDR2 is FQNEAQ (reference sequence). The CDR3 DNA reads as TGTGCCAGCAGCTTAGTAACTTCGAACACTGAAGCTTTCTTT. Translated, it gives CASSLVTSNTEAFF. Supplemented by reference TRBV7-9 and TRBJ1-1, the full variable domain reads DTGVSQNPRHKITKRGQNVTFRCDPISEHNRLYWYRQTLGQGPEFLTYFQNEAQLEKSRLLSDRFSAERPKGSFSTLEIQRTEQGDSAMYLCASSLVTSNTEAFFGQGTRLTVV.

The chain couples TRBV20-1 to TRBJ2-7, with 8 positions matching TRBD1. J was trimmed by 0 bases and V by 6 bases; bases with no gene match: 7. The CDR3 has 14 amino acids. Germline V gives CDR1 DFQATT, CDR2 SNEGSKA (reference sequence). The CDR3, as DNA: TGCAGTGCCGACCGGGACAGGAGCTCCTACGAGCAGTACTTC. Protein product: CSADRDRSSYEQYF.

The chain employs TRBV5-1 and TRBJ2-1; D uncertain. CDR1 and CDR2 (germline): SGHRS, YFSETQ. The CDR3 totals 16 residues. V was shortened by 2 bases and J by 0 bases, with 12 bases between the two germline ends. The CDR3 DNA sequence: TGCGCCAGCAGCTTCCAAGAGGCAAGCTCCTACAATGAGCAGTTCTTC. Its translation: CASSFQEASSYNEQFF. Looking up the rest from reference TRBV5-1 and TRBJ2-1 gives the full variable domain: KAGVTQTPRYLIKTRGQQVTLSCSPISGHRSVSWYQQTPGQGLQFLFEYFSETQRNKGNFPGRFSGRQFSNSRSEMNVSTLELGDSALYLCASSFQEASSYNEQFFGPGTRLTVL.

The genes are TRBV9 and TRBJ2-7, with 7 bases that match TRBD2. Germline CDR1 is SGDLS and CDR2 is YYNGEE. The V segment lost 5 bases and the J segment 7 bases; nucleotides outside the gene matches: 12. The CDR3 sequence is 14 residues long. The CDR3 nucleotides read TGTGCCAGCAGTGACGGCTGGGAGGGGCGGGAGCAGTACTTC. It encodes CASSDGWEGREQYF.

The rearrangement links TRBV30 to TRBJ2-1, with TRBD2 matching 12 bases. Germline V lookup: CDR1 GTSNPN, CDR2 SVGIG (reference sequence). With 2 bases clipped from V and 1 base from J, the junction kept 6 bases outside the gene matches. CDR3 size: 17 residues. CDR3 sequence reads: CAWSPGLAGTSYNEQFF. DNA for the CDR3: TGTGCCTGGAGTCCCGGACTAGCGGGGACGTCCTACAATGAGCAGTTCTTC.

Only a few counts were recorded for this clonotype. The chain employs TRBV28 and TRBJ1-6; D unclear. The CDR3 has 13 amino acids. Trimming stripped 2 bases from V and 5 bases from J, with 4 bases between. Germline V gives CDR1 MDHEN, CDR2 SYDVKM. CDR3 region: CASSLGNNSPLHF. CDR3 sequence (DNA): TGTGCCAGCAGTTTAGGGAATAATTCACCCCTCCACTTT.

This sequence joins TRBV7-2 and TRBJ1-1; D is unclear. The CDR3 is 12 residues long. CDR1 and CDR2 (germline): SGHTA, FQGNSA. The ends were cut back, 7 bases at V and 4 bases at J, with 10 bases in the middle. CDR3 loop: CASTSWGTEAFF. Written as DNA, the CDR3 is TGTGCCAGCACCTCCTGGGGCACTGAAGCTTTCTTT.

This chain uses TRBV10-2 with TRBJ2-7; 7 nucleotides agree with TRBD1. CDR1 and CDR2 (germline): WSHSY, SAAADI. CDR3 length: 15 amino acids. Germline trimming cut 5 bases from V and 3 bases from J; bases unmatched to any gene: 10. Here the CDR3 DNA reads TGCGCCAGCAGTCACGGACAGGAGCTTCGCTACGAGCAGTACTTC. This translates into CASSHGQELRYEQYF.